This TCR beta chain was observed in a study of blood T cell repertoires in COVID-19. For the study at large: Samples representing acute and convalescent COVID-19 were sourced from the United States, Italy and Spain. T cells, B-cell-depleted T cells, or PBMCs provided the cDNA or gDNA that served as material.

Per the study methods: Cell counts per sample came from amplifying reference gene primers. Some clones are missing from TCRdb's copy, which holds only in-frame ones; the method was immunoSEQ multiplex PCR. The V and J calls and clone size are taken from that table; D and trimming were inferred from the DNA. The repertoire holds 68,000 or so clones, with 70% to 85% as singletons. There are 11 residues in the CDR3. V gave up 4 bases and J gave up 5 bases, with 5 bases separating them. Looked up from germline, CDR1 is ENHRY and CDR2 is SYGVKD. This chain uses TRBV10-3 with TRBJ2-5, with D perhaps TRBD1 (5 bases). Sequenced material: peripheral blood. This TCR was recovered from a woman in her forties or fifties with acute or convalescent COVID-19. In DNA form, the CDR3 reads TGTGCCATCAGTGGGGGCGAGACCCAGTACTTC. It codes for CAISGGETQYF.